The text below deals with one T cell receptor (beta chain). Its specificity is unknown. The germline V and J ends were trimmed by 0 bases and 1 base, with 7 bases remaining between them. CDR1 and CDR2 from the germline V gene are DFQATT and SNEGSKA (reference sequence). The CDR3 spans 13 residues. As TCR cDNA was made by 5'RACE template switching, a universal primer site and UMIs were added. A single record per CDR3 protein comes from TCRdb applying MiXCR to the 5' RACE reads. The data show hundreds of thousands of distinct CDR3 sequences, 21% seen once. This entry is derived from a study of T cells after yellow fever vaccination. General observations from the study: Most primary-vaccination clones reappeared after the booster (approximately 95% CD4, 85% to 90% CD8).

The sequence was obtained from a man younger than 30 who received the YFV17D yellow fever vaccine. Sample: PBMCs, taken about 21 days after the first yellow fever vaccination. J is TRBJ2-7 and V is TRBV20-1, with D hard to call. This CDR3 reads CSARDRLSYEQYF. DNA for the CDR3: TGCAGTGCTAGAGATAGACTTTCCTACGAGCAGTACTTC.